A selection of T cell receptor beta chains follows, all from one sample in a study of prognosis after radiotherapy for stage I lung cancer. TCRdb passed the multiplex PCR reads through MiXCR, listing each CDR3 protein once. The data show some 35,000 distinct CDR3 sequences, around 30% seen once. The sample consisted of PBMCs, taken before or after stereotactic body radiation therapy (not recorded which). Receptors were obtained from a donor of 50 years or more with non-small cell lung cancer. The conserved cysteine and the conserved F or W are not part of the CDR3 here. The order of the fields is D gene, V gene, CDR3 protein. A D gene is named only where the DNA matches it firmly.

D gene: TRBD2; V gene: TRBV18; CDR3 protein: ASSPPTSGGPSPYEQY
D gene: TRBD2; V gene: TRBV7-2; CDR3 protein: ASSLGGRTDTQY
D gene: .; V gene: TRBV11-1; CDR3 protein: ASSDRTGEQY
D gene: .; V gene: TRBV20-1; CDR3 protein: SASPGAYEQY
D gene: .; V gene: TRBV9; CDR3 protein: ASSPIGTRTEAF
D gene: .; V gene: TRBV18; CDR3 protein: AISRYQETQY
D gene: .; V gene: TRBV5-1; CDR3 protein: VSSLVSNYGYA
D gene: .; V gene: TRBV7-8; CDR3 protein: ASSLVEGSGKLF
D gene: .; V gene: TRBV10-2; CDR3 protein: ASSRGITGELF
D gene: .; V gene: TRBV7-9; CDR3 protein: ASSLGAGDGYT
D gene: TRBD1; V gene: TRBV20-1; CDR3 protein: SARDIRDVGQGSMGYT
D gene: .; V gene: TRBV28; CDR3 protein: ASSVGPANQPQH
D gene: .; V gene: TRBV28; CDR3 protein: PSSLLQGSTGDLF
D gene: .; V gene: TRBV3-1; CDR3 protein: ASSQDGSNSPLH
D gene: .; V gene: TRBV6-2/TRBV6-3; CDR3 protein: ASTILRVTIANTGELF
D gene: .; V gene: TRBV6-1; CDR3 protein: TSRKDSSLNQPQH
D gene: .; V gene: TRBV7-8; CDR3 protein: ASSPRDEAYEQY
D gene: .; V gene: TRBV12-3/TRBV12-4; CDR3 protein: ASSFYAKMNTEAF
D gene: TRBD2; V gene: TRBV6-2/TRBV6-3; CDR3 protein: ASRPFRSGSMAGELF
D gene: TRBD1; V gene: TRBV11-3; CDR3 protein: ASSLDRGPYNEQF
D gene: .; V gene: TRBV7-2; CDR3 protein: ASSLRNLNTEAF
D gene: TRBD2; V gene: TRBV9; CDR3 protein: ASSVEGLAGGEQF
D gene: .; V gene: TRBV3-1; CDR3 protein: ASSQDLLGAADTQY
D gene: TRBD2; V gene: TRBV27; CDR3 protein: ASSSGLAGGRKF
D gene: TRBD1; V gene: TRBV5-5; CDR3 protein: ASSLGTGAFLDTQY
D gene: TRBD2; V gene: TRBV5-1; CDR3 protein: ASSKGWGLAAFSYEQY
D gene: .; V gene: TRBV7-6; CDR3 protein: ASSSRRGPYNEQF
D gene: TRBD2; V gene: TRBV11-1; CDR3 protein: ASTRGVGETQY
D gene: TRBD2; V gene: TRBV4-3; CDR3 protein: ASSHFSGGNSYEQY
D gene: .; V gene: TRBV7-9; CDR3 protein: ASSLGGRNRRNQPQH